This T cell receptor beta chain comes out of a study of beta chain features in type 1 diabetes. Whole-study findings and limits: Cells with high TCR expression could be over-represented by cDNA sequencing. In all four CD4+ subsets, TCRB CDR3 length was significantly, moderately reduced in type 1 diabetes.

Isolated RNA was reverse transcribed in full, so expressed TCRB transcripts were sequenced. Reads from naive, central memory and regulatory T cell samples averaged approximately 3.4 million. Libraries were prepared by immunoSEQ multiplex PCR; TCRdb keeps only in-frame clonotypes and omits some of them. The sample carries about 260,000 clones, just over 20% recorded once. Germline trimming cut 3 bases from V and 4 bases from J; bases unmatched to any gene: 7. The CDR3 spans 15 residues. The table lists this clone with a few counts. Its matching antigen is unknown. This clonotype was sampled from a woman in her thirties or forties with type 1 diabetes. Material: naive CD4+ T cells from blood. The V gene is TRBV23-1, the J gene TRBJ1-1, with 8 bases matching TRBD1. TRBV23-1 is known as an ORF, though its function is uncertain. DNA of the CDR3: TGCGCCAGCAGTCATCAGCAGGGGGCGATCACTGAAGCTTTCTTT. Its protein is CASSHQQGAITEAFF.